This T cell receptor beta chain comes out of a study of blood T cell repertoires in COVID-19. Study-level information: The study drew acute and convalescent COVID-19 samples from the United States, Italy and Spain.

The method was immunoSEQ multiplex PCR; TCRdb's version includes in-frame clones alone and lacks a portion of them. Of 25,000 to 30,000 clones detected, around 85% appear once; the ten largest clones hold about 16%. The origin of this receptor is a human donor in a cohort sampled during active COVID-19. The source material was peripheral blood.

CDR3 amino acids: CASSLALLRTGGSNQPQHF. The CDR3 coding sequence is TGTGCCAGCAGCTTAGCCCTCCTAAGGACAGGGGGAAGCAATCAGCCCCAGCATTTT. This sequence joins TRBV7-2 and TRBJ1-5; TRBD1 matches 10 bases. Trimming took 0 bases from V and 1 from J; bases not matched to a gene: 9. The CDR3 covers 19 residues. From germline, CDR1 is SGHTA and CDR2 FQGNSA.